This entry features one T cell receptor (beta chain) sequence. This sample is part of a study of technical replicates of blood from several donors. The data were produced by immunoSEQ multiplex PCR, yet TCRdb's version contains in-frame clones alone and is incomplete. The sample carries 65,000 to 80,000 clones, 85% to 95% recorded once. V was cut by 4 bases and J by 10 bases, with 16 bases left in between. The CDR3 contains 12 residues. The germline gives CDR1 GTSNPN, CDR2 SVGIG (reference sequence). The sequenced material came from T cells isolated from PBMCs. The J gene is TRBJ1-2, the V gene TRBV30; D unclear. This TCR was sampled from a human donor in good health. Here the CDR3 reads CAWTGRSIDYTF. CDR3 bases: TGTGCCTGGACTGGCAGAAGTATTGACTACACCTTC.